Listed here are 31 T cell receptor beta chains from one sample, sequenced in a study of blood T cell repertoires in COVID-19. Libraries were prepared by immunoSEQ multiplex PCR; TCRdb keeps only in-frame clonotypes and omits some of them. The table lists about 230,000 clones, 87% of them singletons. The specimen sequenced was PBMCs or T cells enriched from blood (not recorded which). The receptor source for this set is a man between 25 and 39 years old who had recovered from COVID-19.

The chain recombines TRBV18 with TRBJ1-4; 12 nucleotides match TRBD1. Trimming took 6 bases from V and 7 from J; bases not matched to a gene: 6. The CDR3 runs to 15 residues. Germline V gene lookup returns CDR1 KGHSH and CDR2 LQKENI. In nucleotides, the CDR3 is TGTGCCAGCTCGGCCGGGACAGGGGGCGTTGAAAAACTGTTTTTT. Translating gives CASSAGTGGVEKLFF.

The V gene is TRBV5-6, the J gene TRBJ1-3; 10 bases are shared with TRBD1. Per the germline V gene, CDR1 is SGHDT and CDR2 is YYEEEE. The CDR3 sequence is 16 residues long. The junction had 4 bases not matched to a gene; V was cut back by 0 bases and J by 4 bases. CDR3 nucleotides: TGTGCCAGCAGCTTGGGACAGGGGGCATCAGGAAACACCATATATTTT. Protein sequence: CASSLGQGASGNTIYF.

Comment on this clone: This sample includes further DNA sequences coding for the same CDR3. CDR3 in amino acids: CASSLGDYEQYF. The CDR3 nucleotides read TGTGCCAGCAGCTTGGGAGACTACGAGCAGTACTTC. The chain links TRBV7-8 to TRBJ2-7; maybe TRBD2 (5 bases). The germline CDR1 and CDR2 sequences are SGHVS and FQNEAQ. Trimming removed 3 bases from V and 3 bases from J, with 6 bases in between. This CDR3 has 12 residues.

The V call is TRBV2, the J call TRBJ2-7; 7 nucleotides agree with TRBD1. The CDR3 totals 17 residues. Germline V gene sequence: CDR1 SNHLY, CDR2 FYNNEI. V lost 1 base, J lost 3 bases, and 12 bases stayed unmatched. CDR3 bases: TGTGCCAGCAGTGAAGGATTCCCGGGACAGCGGAACTACGAGCAGTACTTC. Amino acid sequence: CASSEGFPGQRNYEQYF.

V is TRBV11-2 and J is TRBJ1-2; D is unresolved. The CDR3 is 19 amino acids. CDR1 and CDR2 from the germline V gene are SGHAT and FQNNGV. Trimming removed 1 base at V and 0 bases at J, with 21 bases between. In DNA form, the CDR3 reads TGTGCCAGCAGCTTAGGAGTCGGCAGGTCCGGTAAAACTAACTATGGCTACACCTTC. This codes for CASSLGVGRSGKTNYGYTF.

The CDR3 nucleotides are TGTGCCAGCAGTACTACTAGCGGCGTGAGGAGGGAGACCCAGTACTTC. This gives the protein CASSTTSGVRRETQYF. The chain joins TRBV5-8 to TRBJ2-5; TRBD2 aligns across 8 bases. The junction had 14 bases not matched to a gene; V was cut back by 5 bases and J by 5 bases. The CDR3 has 16 amino acids. CDR1 SGHTS and CDR2 YDEGEE come from the germline V gene.

The rearrangement links TRBV6-5 to TRBJ2-7; D is uncertain. There are 14 residues in the CDR3. CDR1 and CDR2 from the germline V gene are MNHEY and SVGAGI. V gave up 6 bases and J gave up 4 bases, with 16 bases separating them. The CDR3 sequence is CASRRVGSAYEQYF. In DNA form, the CDR3 reads TGTGCCAGCAGGCGAGTGGGTTCAGCGTACGAGCAGTACTTC.

V and J are TRBV30 and TRBJ2-7; TRBD1 might be the D (6 bases). The CDR3 has 13 amino acids. V shed 3 bases and J shed 6 bases, with 15 bases lying between them. Germline V CDR1 and CDR2: GTSNPN, SVGIG (reference sequence). CDR3 bases: TGTGCCTGGAGCGCCACGGCCAGGGGCGAGCAGTACTTC. Residues: CAWSATARGEQYF.

V and J are TRBV19 and TRBJ2-3; 7 bases agree with TRBD2. Germline V lookup: CDR1 LNHDA, CDR2 SQIVND (reference sequence). The CDR3 is made up of 14 amino acids. Trimming at V came to 3 bases and at J to 6 bases, leaving 6 bases not matched to a gene. CDR3 residues: CASSIPSGDDTQYF. CDR3 bases: TGTGCCAGTAGTATCCCTAGCGGCGACGATACGCAGTATTTT.

A single count supports this clone. The genes are TRBV18 and TRBJ2-1; TRBD2 matches at 13 bases. V shed 3 bases, J shed 6 bases, and the junction held 5 bases outside the gene matches. The length of the CDR3 is 16 residues. CDR1 is KGHSH, CDR2 LQKENI, per germline. CDR3: CASSPTTSGRPNEQFF. CDR3 DNA sequence: TGTGCCAGCTCACCTACGACTAGCGGGAGGCCCAATGAGCAGTTCTTC.

This clone was picked up one time. The rearrangement joins TRBV19 to TRBJ2-3; 13 bases are a match to TRBD2. The CDR3 sequence is 16 residues long. The trim removed 3 bases at V and 6 bases at J, leaving 6 bases unmatched. CDR1 and CDR2 from the germline V gene are LNHDA and SQIVND (reference sequence). CDR3 DNA sequence: TGTGCCAGTAGTATGTTTGGGACTAGCGGGAAGGATACGCAGTATTTT. Its translation: CASSMFGTSGKDTQYF.

V gene TRBV29-1 combines with J gene TRBJ2-1; D ambiguous. Trimming stripped 7 bases from V and 3 bases from J, with 13 bases between. The CDR3 has 13 amino acids. The V gene's germline CDR1 is SQVTM and CDR2 ANQGSEA. The CDR3 is CSGGEGIYNEQFF. The CDR3 nucleotides read TGCAGCGGAGGTGAAGGCATCTACAATGAGCAGTTCTTC.

The chain joins TRBV30 to TRBJ1-6; 9 bases agree with TRBD1. The trim removed 1 base at V and 6 bases at J, leaving 4 bases unmatched. CDR1 and CDR2 (germline): GTSNPN, SVGIG (reference sequence). The CDR3 loop spans 15 amino acids. CDR3 DNA: TGTGCCTGGAGTGAGGGGACAGGGAGTAATTCACCCCTCCACTTT. It encodes CAWSEGTGSNSPLHF.

V and J are TRBV24-1 and TRBJ2-3, with 8 positions matching TRBD2. Germline assignment: CDR1 KGHDR and CDR2 SFDVKD. The V gene end was trimmed by 4 bases and the J gene end by 1 base; junction bases not matched to a gene: 3. This CDR3 spans 15 amino acids. CDR3 nucleotides: TGTGCCACCAGTGACCCGACTAGCGGCACAGATACGCAGTATTTT. Encoded protein: CATSDPTSGTDTQYF.

A few counts support this clone. This chain uses TRBV20-1 with TRBJ2-7; TRBD2 matches 11 bases. The CDR3 length is 18 residues. The V gene's germline CDR1 is DFQATT and CDR2 SNEGSKA (reference sequence). The junction had 15 bases not matched to a gene; V was cut back by 3 bases and J by 2 bases. CDR3 nucleotides: TGCAGTGCTAGTCCCCAGTTTGGGCTAGCGGGAGGAGCCTACGAGCAGTACTTC. This gives the protein CSASPQFGLAGGAYEQYF.

A note on this clone: Mismatch with germline at one junction end may stem from a read error. The rearrangement joins TRBV27 to TRBJ1-5; TRBD1 agrees at 7 bases. This CDR3 contains 13 residues. Looked up from germline, CDR1 is MNHEY and CDR2 is SMNVEV (reference sequence). CDR3: CASSSFLQGPEYF. For the CDR3, the DNA is TGTGCCAGCAGTTCCTTTTTACAGGGGCCTGAGTATTTT.

The V gene is TRBV5-1, the J gene TRBJ1-1, with a tentative D call TRBD1 (5 bases). Looked up from germline, CDR1 is SGHRS and CDR2 is YFSETQ. The CDR3 covers 13 residues. V was shortened by 4 bases and J by 7 bases, with 14 bases between the two germline ends. For the CDR3, the DNA is TGCGCCAGCAGCGCGGTTTGGGGCGGTGAAGCTTTCTTT. The encoded protein is CASSAVWGGEAFF.

The J gene is TRBJ1-2, the V gene TRBV18, with 11 positions matching TRBD1. The CDR3 loop spans 15 amino acids. Germline values: CDR1 KGHSH, CDR2 LQKENI. The V gene end was trimmed by 3 bases and the J gene end by 0 bases; junction bases not matched to a gene: 0. This chain's CDR3 is CASSPGQGANYGYTF. The CDR3 DNA sequence: TGTGCCAGCTCACCGGGACAGGGGGCTAACTATGGCTACACCTTC.

The rearrangement uses TRBV5-1 and TRBJ1-6; TRBD1 is a possible D gene (5 bases). Trimming left V 4 bases short and J 8 bases short, with 16 bases between. The CDR3 extends over 15 amino acids. In germline, CDR1 is SGHRS, CDR2 YFSETQ. This CDR3 is CASSPGSTVDSPLHF. The CDR3 DNA is TGCGCCAGCAGCCCAGGATCGACAGTTGATTCACCCCTCCACTTT.

The V gene is TRBV6-1, the J gene TRBJ1-4; 8 bases fit TRBD1. CDR1 is MNHNS and CDR2 is SASEGT in the germline V gene. This CDR3 comprises 13 residues. The trim removed 3 bases at V and 12 bases at J, leaving 6 bases unmatched. CDR3 residues: CASSDQDRGELFF. CDR3 bases: TGTGCCAGCAGTGACCAAGACAGGGGCGAACTGTTTTTT.

This sequence joins TRBV5-1 and TRBJ1-6, with TRBD1 as a possible D gene (6 bases). The CDR3 consists of 15 residues. The germline V gene encodes CDR1 SGHRS and CDR2 YFSETQ. The V end was cut by 0 bases, the J end by 10 bases, with 14 bases between. CDR3 DNA sequence: TGCGCCAGCAGCTTGGGAACAGGGATCGGGTCACCCCTCCACTTT. As protein: CASSLGTGIGSPLHF.

The V call is TRBV6-5, the J call TRBJ2-2, with a weak D call TRBD1 (5 bases). The V end was cut by 11 bases, the J end by 3 bases, with 16 bases between. The germline V gene encodes CDR1 MNHEY and CDR2 SVGAGI. The CDR3 covers 14 residues. CDR3 DNA: TGTGCCTGCCAAAGGGGAAGCGACACCGGGGAGCTGTTTTTT. Protein product: CACQRGSDTGELFF.

The CDR3 DNA reads as TGTGCCAGCAGAGATTCGAGCTATGGCTACACCTTC. Protein product: CASRDSSYGYTF. The chain employs TRBV28 and TRBJ1-2; D is unresolved. V shed 6 bases and J shed 4 bases, with 9 bases lying between them. The CDR3 runs 12 residues. Germline V gene lookup returns CDR1 MDHEN and CDR2 SYDVKM.

This chain joins TRBV6-5 and TRBJ1-2; maybe TRBD1 (5 bases). The CDR3 is 14 residues long. From germline, CDR1 is MNHEY and CDR2 SVGAGI. V lost 10 bases and J lost 0, with 15 bases in between. The DNA of the CDR3 is TGTGCCACCAATAGACAGTTAGCTAACTATGGCTACACCTTC. This sequence encodes CATNRQLANYGYTF.

V is TRBV7-2 and J is TRBJ1-2; 11 bases fit TRBD1. V shed 1 base and J 10 bases; nucleotides not matched to a gene: 11. There are 16 residues in the CDR3. CDR1 is SGHTA, CDR2 FQGNSA, per germline. The CDR3 region is CASSLVPRGTGGDYTF. The CDR3, as DNA: TGTGCCAGCAGCTTAGTCCCGCGGGGGACAGGGGGTGACTACACCTTC.

The CDR3 reads CASSQWGQGDRTYEQYF. The CDR3 coding sequence is TGTGCCAGCAGCCAATGGGGTCAGGGGGATCGGACGTACGAGCAGTACTTC. J is TRBJ2-7 and V is TRBV3-1 (or the pseudogene TRBV3-2), with 7 nucleotides matching TRBD1. The CDR3 is 17 amino acids. With 2 bases clipped from V and 4 bases from J, the junction kept 14 bases outside the gene matches. CDR1 and CDR2 (germline): LGHDT, YNNKEL (reference sequence).

This clone was detected only a few times. This chain joins TRBV6-5 and TRBJ1-2; 7 bases agree with TRBD1. V shed 6 bases and J 7 bases; nucleotides not matched to a gene: 8. Germline V gene sequence: CDR1 MNHEY, CDR2 SVGAGI. This CDR3 is built from 13 residues. In DNA form, the CDR3 reads TGTGCCAGCAGAACGAGACAGGGACGTGGCTACACCTTC. Its translation: CASRTRQGRGYTF.

The genes are TRBV11-2 and TRBJ2-1; 7 positions match TRBD1. The V segment lost 4 bases and the J segment 8 bases; nucleotides outside the gene matches: 5. The CDR3 loop spans 13 amino acids. Germline V lookup: CDR1 SGHAT, CDR2 FQNNGV. The CDR3 loop is CASSSDRPDEQFF. The CDR3 bases are TGTGCCAGCAGCTCGGACAGGCCGGATGAGCAGTTCTTC.

The chain employs TRBV10-3 and TRBJ1-2, with 7 bases aligning to TRBD1. In germline, CDR1 is ENHRY, CDR2 SYGVKD. This CDR3 comprises 16 residues. The V gene end was trimmed by 6 bases and the J gene end by 4 bases; junction bases not matched to a gene: 14. CDR3 loop: CAIRSGTEVKRYGYTF. CDR3 DNA sequence: TGTGCCATCAGATCCGGGACAGAGGTTAAACGCTATGGCTACACCTTC.

The chain couples TRBV2 to TRBJ2-1; 12 bases match TRBD2. CDR3 size: 17 residues. The junction had 12 bases not matched to a gene; V was cut back by 5 bases and J by 7 bases. The germline V gene encodes CDR1 SNHLY and CDR2 FYNNEI. Written as DNA, the CDR3 is TGTGCCAGCAGTTACGCGTTGGGACTAGCGGGTTTGAATGAGCAGTTCTTC. It encodes CASSYALGLAGLNEQFF. Filled out from reference TRBV2 and TRBJ2-1, the complete variable domain reads EPEVTQTPSHQVTQMGQEVILRCVPISNHLYFYWYRQILGQKVEFLVSFYNNEISEKSEIFDDQFSVERPDGSNFTLKIRSTKLEDSAMYFCASSYALGLAGLNEQFFGPGTRLTVL.

The chain couples TRBV5-6 to TRBJ1-2; 8 bases align to TRBD1. The CDR3 is 14 amino acids. V gave up 1 base and J gave up 5 bases; unmatched junction bases: 4. Germline V gene data show CDR1 as SGHDT and CDR2 as YYEEEE. As DNA, the CDR3 is TGTGCCAGCAGCTTGTCGGGACAGGAGTATGGCTACACCTTC. Encoded protein: CASSLSGQEYGYTF.